This T cell receptor beta chain appears in the sequencing data of a study of T cells in Graves' hyperthyroidism and ophthalmopathy. Looked up from germline, CDR1 is SGHTS and CDR2 is YDEGEE. V lost 0 bases and J lost 7; bases outside the gene matches: 5. This CDR3 region has 15 residues. General observations from the study: In validation, the model predicted ophthalmopathy. These predictions came a median about 6 months before onset.

TCR beta CDR3 regions were amplified from RNA. With the HTBI primer set, the TCR CDR3 went through a first round of RT-PCR. One entry per CDR3 protein, called by TCRdb with MiXCR from the multiplex PCR reads. The sample carries approximately 710,000 distinct CDR3 sequences, approximately 15% recorded once. Aged 18 to 65, the patients had hyperthyroidism that was newly diagnosed and had lasted under 2 months. Remarks on this clonotype: The antigen is not known.

The sample was blood. The clonotype originates from a middle-aged man with Graves' hyperthyroidism. The V call is TRBV5-8, the J call TRBJ2-1, with TRBD1 matching 9 bases. This CDR3 is CASSLEQGAWNEQFF. In DNA form, the CDR3 reads TGTGCCAGCAGCTTGGAACAGGGGGCGTGGAATGAGCAGTTCTTC.